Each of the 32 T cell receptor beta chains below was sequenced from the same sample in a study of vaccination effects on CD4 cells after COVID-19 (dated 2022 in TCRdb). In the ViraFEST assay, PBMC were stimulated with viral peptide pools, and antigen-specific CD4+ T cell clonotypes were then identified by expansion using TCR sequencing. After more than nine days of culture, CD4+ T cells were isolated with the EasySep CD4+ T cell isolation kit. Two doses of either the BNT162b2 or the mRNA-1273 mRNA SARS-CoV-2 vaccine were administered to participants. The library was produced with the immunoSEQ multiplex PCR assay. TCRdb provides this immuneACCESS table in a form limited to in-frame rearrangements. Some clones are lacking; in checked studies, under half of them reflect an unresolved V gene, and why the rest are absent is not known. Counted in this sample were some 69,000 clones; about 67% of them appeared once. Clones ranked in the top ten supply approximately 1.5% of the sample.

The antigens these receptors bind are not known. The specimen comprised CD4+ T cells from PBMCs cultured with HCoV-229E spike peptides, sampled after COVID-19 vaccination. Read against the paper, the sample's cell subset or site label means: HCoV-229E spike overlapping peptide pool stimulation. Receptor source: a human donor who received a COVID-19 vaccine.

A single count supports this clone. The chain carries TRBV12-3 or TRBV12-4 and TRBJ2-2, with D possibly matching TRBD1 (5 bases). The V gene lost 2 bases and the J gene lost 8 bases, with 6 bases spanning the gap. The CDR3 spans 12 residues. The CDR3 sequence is CASSLRGGELFF. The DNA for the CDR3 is TGTGCCAGCAGTTTAAGGGGAGGGGAGCTGTTTTTT.

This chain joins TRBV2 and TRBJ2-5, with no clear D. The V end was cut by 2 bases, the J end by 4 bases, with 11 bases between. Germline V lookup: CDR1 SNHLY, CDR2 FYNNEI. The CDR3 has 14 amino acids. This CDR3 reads CASSELVDGETQYF. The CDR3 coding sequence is TGTGCCAGCAGTGAATTGGTGGACGGAGAGACCCAGTACTTC.

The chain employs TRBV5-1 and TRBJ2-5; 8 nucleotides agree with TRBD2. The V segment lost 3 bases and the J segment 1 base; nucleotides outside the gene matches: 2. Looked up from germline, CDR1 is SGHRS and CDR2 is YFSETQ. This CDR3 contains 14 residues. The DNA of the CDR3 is TGCGCCAGCAGCTCCGGGGGGGCCCAAGAGACCCAGTACTTC. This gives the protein CASSSGGAQETQYF.

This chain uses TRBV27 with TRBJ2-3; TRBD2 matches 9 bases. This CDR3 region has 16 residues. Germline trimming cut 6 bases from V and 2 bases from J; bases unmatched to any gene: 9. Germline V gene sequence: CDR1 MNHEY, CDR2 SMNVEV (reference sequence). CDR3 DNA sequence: TGTGCCAGCAGGAGGAAAAGCGGGGGGAACACAGATACGCAGTATTTT. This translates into CASRRKSGGNTDTQYF.

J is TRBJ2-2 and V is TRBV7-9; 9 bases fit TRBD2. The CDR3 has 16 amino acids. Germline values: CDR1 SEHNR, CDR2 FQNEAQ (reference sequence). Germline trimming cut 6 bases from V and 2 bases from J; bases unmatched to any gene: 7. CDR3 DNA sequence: TGTGCCAGCAGACCGAGGGGACTAGCCAACACCGGGGAGCTGTTTTTT. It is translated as CASRPRGLANTGELFF.

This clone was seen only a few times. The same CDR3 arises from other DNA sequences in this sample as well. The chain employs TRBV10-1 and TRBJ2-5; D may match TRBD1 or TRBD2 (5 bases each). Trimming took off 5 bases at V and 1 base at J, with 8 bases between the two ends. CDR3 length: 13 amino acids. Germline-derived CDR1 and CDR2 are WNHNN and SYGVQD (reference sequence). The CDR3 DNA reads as TGCGCCAGCAGTAGGGACCTCCAAGAGACCCAGTACTTC. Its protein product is CASSRDLQETQYF.

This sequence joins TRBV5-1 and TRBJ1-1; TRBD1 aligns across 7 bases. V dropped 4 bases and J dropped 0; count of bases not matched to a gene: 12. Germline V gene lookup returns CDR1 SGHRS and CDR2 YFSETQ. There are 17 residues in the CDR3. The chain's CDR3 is CASSLVINRGMNTEAFF. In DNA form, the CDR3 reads TGCGCCAGCAGCCTGGTAATTAACAGGGGAATGAACACTGAAGCTTTCTTT.

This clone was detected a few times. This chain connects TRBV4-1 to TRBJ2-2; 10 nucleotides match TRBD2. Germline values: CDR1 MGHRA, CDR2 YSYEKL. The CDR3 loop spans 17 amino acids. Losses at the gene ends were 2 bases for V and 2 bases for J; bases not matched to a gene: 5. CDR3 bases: TGCGCCAGCAGCCAATCCCTAGCGGGGGTTAACACCGGGGAGCTGTTTTTT. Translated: CASSQSLAGVNTGELFF.

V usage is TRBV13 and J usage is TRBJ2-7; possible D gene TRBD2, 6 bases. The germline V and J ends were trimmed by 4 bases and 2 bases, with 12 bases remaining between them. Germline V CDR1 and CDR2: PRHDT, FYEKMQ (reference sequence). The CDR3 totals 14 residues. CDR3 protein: CASSWRDGAYEQYV. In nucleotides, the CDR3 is TGTGCCAGCAGCTGGAGGGACGGAGCCTACGAGCAGTACGTC.

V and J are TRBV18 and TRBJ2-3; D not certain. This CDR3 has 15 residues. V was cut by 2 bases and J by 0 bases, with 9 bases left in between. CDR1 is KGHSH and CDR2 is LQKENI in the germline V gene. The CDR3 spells CASSPSSASTDTQYF. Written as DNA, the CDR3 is TGTGCCAGCTCACCAAGTTCCGCTAGCACAGATACGCAGTATTTT.

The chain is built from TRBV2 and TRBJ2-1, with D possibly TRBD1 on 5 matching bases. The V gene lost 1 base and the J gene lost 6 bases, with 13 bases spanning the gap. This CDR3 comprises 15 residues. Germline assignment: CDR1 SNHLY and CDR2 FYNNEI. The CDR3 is CASSEGVARGNEQFF. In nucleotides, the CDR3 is TGTGCCAGCAGTGAAGGGGTAGCTAGGGGCAATGAGCAGTTCTTC.

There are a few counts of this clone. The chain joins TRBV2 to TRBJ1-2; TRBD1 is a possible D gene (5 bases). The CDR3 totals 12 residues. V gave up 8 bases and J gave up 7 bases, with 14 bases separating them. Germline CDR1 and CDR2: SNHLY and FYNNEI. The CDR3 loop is CASRGVLPGYTF. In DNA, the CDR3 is TGTGCCAGCCGAGGGGTTTTACCTGGCTACACCTTC.

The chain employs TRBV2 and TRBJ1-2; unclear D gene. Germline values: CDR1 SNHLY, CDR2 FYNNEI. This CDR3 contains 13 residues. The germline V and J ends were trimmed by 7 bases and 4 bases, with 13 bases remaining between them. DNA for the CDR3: TGTGCCAGCACCGTTGACACGTCCTATGGCTACACCTTC. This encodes CASTVDTSYGYTF.

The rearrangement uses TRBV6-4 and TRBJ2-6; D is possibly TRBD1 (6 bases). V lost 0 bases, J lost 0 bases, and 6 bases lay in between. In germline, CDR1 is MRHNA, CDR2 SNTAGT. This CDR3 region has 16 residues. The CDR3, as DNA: TGTGCCAGCAGTGACTCGGGGGCCTCTGGGGCCAACGTCCTGACTTTC. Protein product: CASSDSGASGANVLTF.

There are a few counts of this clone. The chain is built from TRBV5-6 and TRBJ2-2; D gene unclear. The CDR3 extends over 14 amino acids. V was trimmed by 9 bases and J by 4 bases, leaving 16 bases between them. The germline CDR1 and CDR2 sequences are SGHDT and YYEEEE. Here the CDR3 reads CATSSRIGTGELFF. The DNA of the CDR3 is TGTGCCACCTCCTCGAGGATCGGCACCGGGGAGCTGTTTTTT.

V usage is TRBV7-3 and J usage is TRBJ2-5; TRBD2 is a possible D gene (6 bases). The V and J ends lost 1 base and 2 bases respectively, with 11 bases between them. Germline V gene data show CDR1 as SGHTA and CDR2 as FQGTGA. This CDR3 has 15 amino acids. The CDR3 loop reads CASSLMGGLQETQYF. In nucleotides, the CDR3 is TGTGCCAGCAGCTTAATGGGGGGACTTCAAGAGACCCAGTACTTC.

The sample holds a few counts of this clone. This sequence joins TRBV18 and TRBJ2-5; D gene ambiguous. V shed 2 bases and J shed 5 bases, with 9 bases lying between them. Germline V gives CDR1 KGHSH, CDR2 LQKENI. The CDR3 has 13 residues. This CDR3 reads CASSPGSFETQYF. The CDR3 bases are TGTGCCAGCTCACCAGGGTCTTTCGAGACCCAGTACTTC.

The CDR3 here is CASQELAGGAGELFF. For the CDR3, the DNA is TGCGCCAGCCAAGAACTAGCGGGGGGAGCCGGGGAGCTGTTTTTT. The rearrangement uses TRBV5-1 and TRBJ2-2, with 12 positions matching TRBD2. The CDR3 covers 15 residues. CDR1 and CDR2 from the germline V gene are SGHRS and YFSETQ. The J segment lost 6 bases and the V segment lost 7 bases, leaving 7 bases of the junction unmatched.

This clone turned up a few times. The CDR3 DNA sequence: TGTGCCAGCAGCTTGAAGGGGACGGCGACAGGGGGCGCCGGGACTGAAGCTTTCTTT. This sequence encodes CASSLKGTATGGAGTEAFF. The V and J genes are TRBV5-5 and TRBJ1-1; 10 bases line up with TRBD1. CDR1 is SGHKS, CDR2 YYEKEE, per germline (reference sequence). The V segment lost 1 base and the J segment 5 bases; nucleotides outside the gene matches: 17. The CDR3 length is 19 residues.

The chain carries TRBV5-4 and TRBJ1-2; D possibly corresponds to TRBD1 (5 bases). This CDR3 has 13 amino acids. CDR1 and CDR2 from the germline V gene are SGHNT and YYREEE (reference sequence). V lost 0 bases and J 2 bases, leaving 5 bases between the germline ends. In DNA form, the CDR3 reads TGTGCCAGCAGCTTGGCAGGGAACTATGGCTACACCTTC. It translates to CASSLAGNYGYTF.

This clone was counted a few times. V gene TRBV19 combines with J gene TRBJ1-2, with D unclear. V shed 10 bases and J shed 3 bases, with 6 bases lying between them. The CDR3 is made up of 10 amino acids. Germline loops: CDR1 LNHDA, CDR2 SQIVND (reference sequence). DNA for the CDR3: TGTGCCACCCGAGACTATGGCTACACCTTC. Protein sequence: CATRDYGYTF.

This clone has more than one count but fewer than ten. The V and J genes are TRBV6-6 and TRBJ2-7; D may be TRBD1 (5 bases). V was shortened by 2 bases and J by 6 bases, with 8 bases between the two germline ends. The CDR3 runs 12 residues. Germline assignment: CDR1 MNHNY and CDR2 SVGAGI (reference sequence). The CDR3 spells CASSYPQGEQYV. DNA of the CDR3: TGTGCCAGCAGTTACCCGCAGGGCGAGCAGTACGTC.

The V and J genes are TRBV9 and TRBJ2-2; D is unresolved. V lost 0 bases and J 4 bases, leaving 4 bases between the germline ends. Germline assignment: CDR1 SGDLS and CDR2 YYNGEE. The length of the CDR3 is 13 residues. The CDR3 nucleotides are TGTGCCAGCAGCGTAGTTCCCACCGGGGAGCTGTTTTTT. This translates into CASSVVPTGELFF.

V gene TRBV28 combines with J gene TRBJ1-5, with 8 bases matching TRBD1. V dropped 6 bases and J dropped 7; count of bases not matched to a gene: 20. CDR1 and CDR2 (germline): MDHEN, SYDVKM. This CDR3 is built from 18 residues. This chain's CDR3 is CASRTGKRDRRPAQPQHF. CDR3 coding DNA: TGTGCCAGCAGGACGGGGAAAAGGGACAGGCGACCCGCCCAGCCCCAGCATTTT.

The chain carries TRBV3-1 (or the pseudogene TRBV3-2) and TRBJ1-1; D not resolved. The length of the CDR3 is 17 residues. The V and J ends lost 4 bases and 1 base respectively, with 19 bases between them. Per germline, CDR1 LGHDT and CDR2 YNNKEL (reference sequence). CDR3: CASSPRWLPKANTEAFF. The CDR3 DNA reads TGTGCCAGCAGCCCTCGTTGGCTTCCGAAAGCGAACACTGAAGCTTTCTTT.

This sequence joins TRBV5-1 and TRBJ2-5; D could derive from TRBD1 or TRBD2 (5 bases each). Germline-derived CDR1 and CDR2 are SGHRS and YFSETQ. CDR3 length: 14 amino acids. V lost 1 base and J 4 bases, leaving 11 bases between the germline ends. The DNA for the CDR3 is TGCGCCAGCAGCTTGATGAGGGGCCCAGAGACCCAGTACTTC. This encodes CASSLMRGPETQYF.

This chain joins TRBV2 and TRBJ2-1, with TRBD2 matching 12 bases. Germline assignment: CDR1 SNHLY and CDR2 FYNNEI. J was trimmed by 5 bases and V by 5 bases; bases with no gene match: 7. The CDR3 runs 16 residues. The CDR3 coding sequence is TGTGCCAGCAGTCTTCGGGGACTAGCGGGCGACAATGAGCAGTTCTTC. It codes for CASSLRGLAGDNEQFF.

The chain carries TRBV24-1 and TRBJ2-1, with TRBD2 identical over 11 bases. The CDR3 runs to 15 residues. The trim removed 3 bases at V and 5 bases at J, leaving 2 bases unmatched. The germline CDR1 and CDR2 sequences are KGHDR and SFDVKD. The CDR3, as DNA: TGTGCCACCAGTGATACTAGCGGGGGCCACAATGAGCAGTTCTTC. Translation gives CATSDTSGGHNEQFF.

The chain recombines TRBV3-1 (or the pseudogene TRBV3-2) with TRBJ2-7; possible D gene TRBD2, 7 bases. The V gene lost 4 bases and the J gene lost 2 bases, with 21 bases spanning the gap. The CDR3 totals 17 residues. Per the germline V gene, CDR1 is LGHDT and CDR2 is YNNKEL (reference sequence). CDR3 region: CASSPALGGASTYEQYV. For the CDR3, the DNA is TGTGCCAGCAGCCCTGCCTTAGGGGGGGCGTCTACCTACGAGCAGTACGTC.

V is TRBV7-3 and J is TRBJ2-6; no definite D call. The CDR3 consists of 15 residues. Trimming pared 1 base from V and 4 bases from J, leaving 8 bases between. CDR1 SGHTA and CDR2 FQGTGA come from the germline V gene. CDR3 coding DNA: TGTGCCAGCAGCTTAAACTTGGGAGGGGCCAACGTCCTGACTTTC. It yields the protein CASSLNLGGANVLTF.

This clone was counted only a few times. The CDR3 region is CASLESNSDSPLHF. In DNA, the CDR3 is TGTGCCTCTTTGGAATCGAATTCGGATTCACCCCTCCACTTT. V gene TRBV30 combines with J gene TRBJ1-6; D gene unclear. The germline CDR1 and CDR2 sequences are GTSNPN and SVGIG (reference sequence). CDR3 length: 14 residues. The V end was cut by 7 bases, the J end by 8 bases, with 18 bases between.

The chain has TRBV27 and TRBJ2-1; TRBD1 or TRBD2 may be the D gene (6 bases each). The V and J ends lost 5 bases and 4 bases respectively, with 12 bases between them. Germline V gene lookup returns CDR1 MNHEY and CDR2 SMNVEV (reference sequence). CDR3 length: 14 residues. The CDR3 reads CASSRGATYNEQFF. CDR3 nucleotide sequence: TGTGCCAGCAGTAGGGGGGCGACATACAATGAGCAGTTCTTC.